Listed here is a single T cell receptor beta chain. Its specificity is unknown. The data were taken from a study of human T cells and chemical hapten exposure. Study overall: Small differences in pooled library volume mainly drove the variation in TCR yields per sample. Overall study findings and caveats: Those TCRs sitting above 1 in 1000 frequency stayed the same with DPC sensitization.

The CDR3 is 15 residues long. Germline values: CDR1 MNHEY, CDR2 SMNVEV (reference sequence). V was cut by 4 bases and J by 1 base, with 11 bases left in between. The study's library attached unique molecular identifiers to single cDNA molecules. TCRdb reanalysed the RACE reads using MiXCR and keeps one entry per CDR3 protein. The sample carries 340,000 or so distinct CDR3 sequences, roughly 6.9% recorded once. The time point was: patch test 1, 2 weeks after DPC sensitization. As for treatment: therapeutic diphenylcyclopropenone sensitization with weekly scalp DPC. Drawing of blood took place ahead of applying each patch test.

This chain joins TRBV27 and TRBJ1-5, with D tentatively TRBD1 (5 bases). Sample: whole blood, taken in connection with sensitization to the hapten diphenylcyclopropenone (DPC). The receptor was isolated from a woman between 18 and 29 years old with alopecia areata. Some clones in this sample may be carry-over from other donors' samples. The CDR3 DNA follows: TGTGCCAGCAGTTCCTGGGGGGAGAGCAATCAGCCCCAGCATTTT. It codes for CASSSWGESNQPQHF.